This T cell receptor beta chain came from a study of CD8+CD57+ T cells in acquired aplastic anemia. Study conclusions and caveats: Patients had roughly 31 CD8+ CDR3 sequences in common with controls (the shared set). Significance was not reached for CD8+ Simpson's diversity between patients and controls.

Points on this clonotype: The antigen remains unidentified. A much larger clone differs from this one at a single base, so this may be a read error.

The study profiled TCR beta VDJ and CDR3 using genomic DNA as template. Each CDR3 protein is one row after TCRdb ran MiXCR on the reads. The data hold about 470,000 distinct CDR3 sequences, with about a third observed a single time. Trimming stripped 7 bases from V and 0 bases from J, with 16 bases between. The CDR3 runs to 15 residues. The germline CDR1 and CDR2 sequences are SNHLY and FYNNEI. Selection for sequencing was limited to patients who had shown CD8+CD57+ cell expansion by flow cytometry. No patient had been given any therapy when blood was sampled. This rearrangement joins TRBV2 to TRBJ2-7; the D gene is possibly TRBD2 (6 bases). The sample taken for sequencing was sorted CD4+, CD8+, or CD8+CD57+ T cells (not recorded which) from PBMCs. The sequence derives from a human donor with aplastic anemia. The CDR3 sequence is CASTVSGGNSYEQYF. CDR3 coding DNA: TGTGCCAGCACTGTTTCTGGCGGGAACTCCTACGAGCAGTACTTC.